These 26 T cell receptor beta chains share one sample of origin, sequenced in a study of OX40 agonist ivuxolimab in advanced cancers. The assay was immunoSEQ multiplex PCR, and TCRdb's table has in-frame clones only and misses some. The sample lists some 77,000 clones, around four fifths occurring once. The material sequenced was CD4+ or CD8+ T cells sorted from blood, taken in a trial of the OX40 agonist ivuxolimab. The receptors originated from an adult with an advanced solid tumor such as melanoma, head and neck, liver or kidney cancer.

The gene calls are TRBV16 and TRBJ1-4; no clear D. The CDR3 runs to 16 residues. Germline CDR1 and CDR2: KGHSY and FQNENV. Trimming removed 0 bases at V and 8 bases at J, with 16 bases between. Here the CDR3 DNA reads TGTGCCAGCAGCCAATCGATCGCGACCACAAGCGAAAAACTGTTTTTT. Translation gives CASSQSIATTSEKLFF.

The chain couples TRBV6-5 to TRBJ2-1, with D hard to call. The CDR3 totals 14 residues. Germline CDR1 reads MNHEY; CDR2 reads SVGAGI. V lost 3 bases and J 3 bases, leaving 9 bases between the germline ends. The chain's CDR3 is CASSYRAGYNEQFF. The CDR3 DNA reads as TGTGCCAGCAGTTATAGGGCAGGCTACAATGAGCAGTTCTTC.

The CDR3 here is CASMGQGAGYGYTF. CDR3 nucleotide sequence: TGTGCCAGCATGGGACAGGGGGCGGGCTATGGCTACACCTTC. The rearrangement links TRBV2 to TRBJ1-2; TRBD1 aligns across 12 bases. This CDR3 is built from 14 residues. With 7 bases clipped from V and 4 bases from J, the junction kept 4 bases outside the gene matches. The germline CDR1 and CDR2 sequences are SNHLY and FYNNEI.

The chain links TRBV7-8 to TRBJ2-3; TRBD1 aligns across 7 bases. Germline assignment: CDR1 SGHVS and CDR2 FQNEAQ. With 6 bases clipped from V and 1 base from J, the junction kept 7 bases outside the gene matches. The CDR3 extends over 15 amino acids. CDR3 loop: CASSPKGAGTDTQYF. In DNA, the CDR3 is TGTGCCAGCAGTCCAAAGGGGGCAGGCACAGATACGCAGTATTTT.

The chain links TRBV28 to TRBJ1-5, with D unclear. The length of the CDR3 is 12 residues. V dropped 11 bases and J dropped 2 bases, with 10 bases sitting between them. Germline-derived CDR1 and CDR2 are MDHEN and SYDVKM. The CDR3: CAEGEGNQPQHF. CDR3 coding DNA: TGTGCCGAGGGTGAAGGCAATCAGCCCCAGCATTTT.

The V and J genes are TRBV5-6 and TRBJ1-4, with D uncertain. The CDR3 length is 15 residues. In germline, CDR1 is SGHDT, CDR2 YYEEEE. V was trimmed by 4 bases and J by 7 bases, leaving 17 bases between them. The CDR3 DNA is TGTGCCAGCAGCCTCTCGGGCATTCGGAGTGAAAAACTGTTTTTT. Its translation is CASSLSGIRSEKLFF.

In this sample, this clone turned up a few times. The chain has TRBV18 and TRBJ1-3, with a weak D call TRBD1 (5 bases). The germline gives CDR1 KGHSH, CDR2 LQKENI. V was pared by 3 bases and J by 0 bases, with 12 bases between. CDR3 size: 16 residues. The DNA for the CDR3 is TGTGCCAGCTCACCCCTGGACACTATCTCTGGAAACACCATATATTTT. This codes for CASSPLDTISGNTIYF. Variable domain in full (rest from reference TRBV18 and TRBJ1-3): NAGVMQNPRHLVRRRGQEARLRCSPMKGHSHVYWYRQLPEEGLKFMVYLQKENIIDESGMPKERFSAEFPKEGPSILRIQQVVRGDSAAYFCASSPLDTISGNTIYFGEGSWLTVV.

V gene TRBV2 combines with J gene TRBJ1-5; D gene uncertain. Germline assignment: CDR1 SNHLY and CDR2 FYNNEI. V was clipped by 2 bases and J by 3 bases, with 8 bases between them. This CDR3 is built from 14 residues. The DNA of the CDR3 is TGTGCCAGCAGTGAAAACGGCCCCAATCAGCCCCAGCATTTT. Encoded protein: CASSENGPNQPQHF.

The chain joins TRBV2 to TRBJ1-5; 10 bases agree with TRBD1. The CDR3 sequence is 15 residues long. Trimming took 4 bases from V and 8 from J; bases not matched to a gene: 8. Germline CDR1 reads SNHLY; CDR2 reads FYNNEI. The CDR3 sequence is CASSAGQGGFEPQHF. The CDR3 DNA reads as TGTGCCAGCAGTGCCGGACAGGGGGGTTTTGAGCCCCAGCATTTT.

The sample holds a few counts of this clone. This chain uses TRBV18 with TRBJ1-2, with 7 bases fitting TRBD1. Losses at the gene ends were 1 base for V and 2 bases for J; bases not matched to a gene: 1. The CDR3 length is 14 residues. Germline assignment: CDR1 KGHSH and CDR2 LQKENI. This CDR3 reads CASSPQQGNYGYTF. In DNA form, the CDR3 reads TGTGCCAGCTCACCACAACAGGGGAACTATGGCTACACCTTC.

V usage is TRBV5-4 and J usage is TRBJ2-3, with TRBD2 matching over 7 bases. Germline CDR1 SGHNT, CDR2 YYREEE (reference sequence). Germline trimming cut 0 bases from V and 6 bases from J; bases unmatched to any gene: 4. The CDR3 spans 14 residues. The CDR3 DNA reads TGTGCCAGCAGCTTGGATCCAGCGGGGGATACGCAGTATTTT. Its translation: CASSLDPAGDTQYF.

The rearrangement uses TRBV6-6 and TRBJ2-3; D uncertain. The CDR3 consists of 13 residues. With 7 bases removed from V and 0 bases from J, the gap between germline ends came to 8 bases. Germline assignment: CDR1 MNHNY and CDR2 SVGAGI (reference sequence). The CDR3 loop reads CASTLQSTDTQYF. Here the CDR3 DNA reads TGTGCCAGCACCCTCCAGAGCACAGATACGCAGTATTTT.

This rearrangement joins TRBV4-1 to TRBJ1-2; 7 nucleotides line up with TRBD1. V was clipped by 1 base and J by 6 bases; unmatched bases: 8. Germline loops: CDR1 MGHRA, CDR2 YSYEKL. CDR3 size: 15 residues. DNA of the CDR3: TGCGCCAGCAGCCAAGTGTCGACAGGGTTCGATGGCTACACCTTC. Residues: CASSQVSTGFDGYTF.

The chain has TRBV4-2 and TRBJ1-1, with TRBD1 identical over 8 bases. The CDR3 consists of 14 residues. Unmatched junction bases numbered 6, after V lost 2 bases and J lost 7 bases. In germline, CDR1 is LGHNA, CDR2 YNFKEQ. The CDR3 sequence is CASSQSGRGLEAFF. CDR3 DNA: TGTGCCAGCAGCCAATCCGGCAGGGGGCTTGAAGCTTTCTTT.

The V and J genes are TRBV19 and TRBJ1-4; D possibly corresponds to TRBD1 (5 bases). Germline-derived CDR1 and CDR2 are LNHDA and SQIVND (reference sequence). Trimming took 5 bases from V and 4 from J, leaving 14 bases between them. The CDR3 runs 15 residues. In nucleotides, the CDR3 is TGTGCCAGTAGTTCTACAGGATCCCATAATGAAAAACTGTTTTTT. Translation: CASSSTGSHNEKLFF.

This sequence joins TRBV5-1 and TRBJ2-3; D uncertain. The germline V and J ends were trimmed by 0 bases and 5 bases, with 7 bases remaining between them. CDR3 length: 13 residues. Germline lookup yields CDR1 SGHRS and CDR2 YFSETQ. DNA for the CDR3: TGCGCCAGCAGCTTGGCGCGCAGAGATACGCAGTATTTT. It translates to CASSLARRDTQYF.

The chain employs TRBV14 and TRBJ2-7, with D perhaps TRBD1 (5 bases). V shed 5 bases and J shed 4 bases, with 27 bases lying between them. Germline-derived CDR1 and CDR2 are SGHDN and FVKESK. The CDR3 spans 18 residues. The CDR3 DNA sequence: TGTGCCAGCAGCACACCCCACTGGCTGGGGCTAAAAGGGTACGAGCAGTACTTC. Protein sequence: CASSTPHWLGLKGYEQYF.

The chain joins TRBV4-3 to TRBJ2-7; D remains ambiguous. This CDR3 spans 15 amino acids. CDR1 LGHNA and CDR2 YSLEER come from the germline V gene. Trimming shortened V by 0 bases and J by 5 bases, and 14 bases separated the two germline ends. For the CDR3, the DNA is TGCGCCAGCAGCCAAGAAGGCACCCCCAGCCACGAGCAGTACTTC. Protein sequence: CASSQEGTPSHEQYF.

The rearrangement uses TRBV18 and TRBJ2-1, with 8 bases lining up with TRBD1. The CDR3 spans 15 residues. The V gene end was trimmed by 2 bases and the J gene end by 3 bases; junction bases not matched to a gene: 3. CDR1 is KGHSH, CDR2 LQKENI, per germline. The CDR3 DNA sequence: TGTGCCAGCTCACCAGTGACAGGGGACTACAATGAGCAGTTCTTC. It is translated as CASSPVTGDYNEQFF.

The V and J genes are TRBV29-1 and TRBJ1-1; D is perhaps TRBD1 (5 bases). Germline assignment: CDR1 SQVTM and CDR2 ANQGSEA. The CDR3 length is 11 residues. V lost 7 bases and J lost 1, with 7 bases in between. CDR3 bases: TGCAGCGCCCAGGGGAACACTGAAGCTTTCTTT. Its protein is CSAQGNTEAFF.

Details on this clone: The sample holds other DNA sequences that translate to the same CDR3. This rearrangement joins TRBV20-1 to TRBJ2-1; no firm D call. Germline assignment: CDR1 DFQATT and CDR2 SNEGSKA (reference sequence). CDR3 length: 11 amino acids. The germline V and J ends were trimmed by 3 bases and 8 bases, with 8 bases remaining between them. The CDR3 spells CSASREDEQFF. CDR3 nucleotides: TGCAGTGCTAGTCGAGAGGATGAGCAGTTCTTC.

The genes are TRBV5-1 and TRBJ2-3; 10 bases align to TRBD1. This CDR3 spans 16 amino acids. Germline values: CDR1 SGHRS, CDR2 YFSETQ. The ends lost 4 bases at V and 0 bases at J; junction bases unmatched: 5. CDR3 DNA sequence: TGCGCCAGCAGCCCCCGGGGACAGGGGAGCACAGATACGCAGTATTTT. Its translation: CASSPRGQGSTDTQYF. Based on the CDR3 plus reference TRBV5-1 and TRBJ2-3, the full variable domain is KAGVTQTPRYLIKTRGQQVTLSCSPISGHRSVSWYQQTPGQGLQFLFEYFSETQRNKGNFPGRFSGRQFSNSRSEMNVSTLELGDSALYLCASSPRGQGSTDTQYFGPGTRLTVL.

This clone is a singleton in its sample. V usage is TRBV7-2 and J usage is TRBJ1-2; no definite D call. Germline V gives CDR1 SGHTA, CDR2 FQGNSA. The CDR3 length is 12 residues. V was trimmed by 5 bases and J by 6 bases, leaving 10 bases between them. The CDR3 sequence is CASSLGDHGYTF. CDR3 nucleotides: TGTGCCAGCAGCCTTGGAGACCATGGCTACACCTTC.

In nucleotides, the CDR3 is TGCGCCAGCAGCTTGGAGGCGGGTCAGCCCCAGCATTTT. This gives the protein CASSLEAGQPQHF. The rearrangement uses TRBV5-1 and TRBJ1-5; D gene ambiguous. Trimming stripped 0 bases from V and 6 bases from J, with 7 bases between. CDR3 length: 13 amino acids. Germline values: CDR1 SGHRS, CDR2 YFSETQ. Based on the CDR3 plus reference TRBV5-1 and TRBJ1-5, the full variable domain is KAGVTQTPRYLIKTRGQQVTLSCSPISGHRSVSWYQQTPGQGLQFLFEYFSETQRNKGNFPGRFSGRQFSNSRSEMNVSTLELGDSALYLCASSLEAGQPQHFGDGTRLSIL.

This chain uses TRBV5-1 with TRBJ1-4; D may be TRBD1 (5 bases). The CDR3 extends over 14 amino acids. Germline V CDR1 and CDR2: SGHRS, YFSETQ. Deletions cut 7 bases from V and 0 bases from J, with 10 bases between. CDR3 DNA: TGCGCCAGCCAAGACAGTTCAACTAATGAAAAACTGTTTTTT. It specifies CASQDSSTNEKLFF.

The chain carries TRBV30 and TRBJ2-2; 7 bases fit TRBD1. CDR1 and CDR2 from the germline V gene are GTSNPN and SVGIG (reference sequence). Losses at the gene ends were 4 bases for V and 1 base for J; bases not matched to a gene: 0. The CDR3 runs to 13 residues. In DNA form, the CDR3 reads TGTGCCTGGAACAGGGGGAACACCGGGGAGCTGTTTTTT. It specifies CAWNRGNTGELFF.